What follows are 32 T cell receptor beta chains derived from one specimen sequenced in a study of early stage breast cancer tumors. Some clones are missing from TCRdb's copy, which holds only in-frame ones; the method was immunoSEQ multiplex PCR. The table has 8,500 to 10,000 clones, about 78% seen once. The source material was normal breast tissue next to the tumor. The receptors here all came from a person in their 40s with breast cancer.

The gene calls are TRBV4-2 and TRBJ2-2; the D is unclear. Germline V gives CDR1 LGHNA, CDR2 YNFKEQ. This CDR3 has 13 amino acids. V was shortened by 1 base and J by 5 bases, with 5 bases between the two germline ends. The CDR3 DNA sequence: TGTGCCAGCAGCCAAGGGGCGACCGGGGAGCTGTTTTTT. Its protein product is CASSQGATGELFF.

CDR3 coding DNA: TGCGCCAGCAGCTTGACAGATACGCAGTATTTT. Encoded protein: CASSLTDTQYF. The rearrangement joins TRBV5-1 to TRBJ2-3; no reliable D call. Trimming shortened V by 1 base and J by 3 bases, and 0 bases separated the two germline ends. Germline loops: CDR1 SGHRS, CDR2 YFSETQ. This CDR3 has 11 amino acids.

The rearrangement uses TRBV12-5 and TRBJ1-5; D is unresolved. Germline V gene data show CDR1 as LGHNT and CDR2 as FRNRAP. The CDR3 is 16 amino acids. Trimming shortened V by 5 bases and J by 2 bases, and 16 bases separated the two germline ends. The CDR3 region is CASGHREDGGNQPQHF. For the CDR3, the DNA is TGTGCTAGTGGTCATCGAGAGGATGGGGGCAATCAGCCCCAGCATTTT.

V usage is TRBV18 and J usage is TRBJ1-2; D is perhaps TRBD1 (6 bases). Deletions cut 6 bases from V and 2 bases from J, with 10 bases between. The CDR3 contains 13 residues. Germline-derived CDR1 and CDR2 are KGHSH and LQKENI. CDR3: CASSDRVNYGYTF. CDR3 sequence (DNA): TGTGCCAGCTCGGACAGAGTAAACTATGGCTACACCTTC.

The rearrangement joins TRBV2 to TRBJ2-5; 11 bases are a match to TRBD2. J was trimmed by 5 bases and V by 3 bases; bases with no gene match: 2. CDR3 length equals 14 residues. The germline V gene encodes CDR1 SNHLY and CDR2 FYNNEI. The CDR3 coding sequence is TGTGCCAGCAGTGAGGCTAGCGGGGGGGAGACCCAGTACTTC. This gives the protein CASSEASGGETQYF. Full variable domain (rest looked up from reference TRBV2 and TRBJ2-5): EPEVTQTPSHQVTQMGQEVILRCVPISNHLYFYWYRQILGQKVEFLVSFYNNEISEKSEIFDDQFSVERPDGSNFTLKIRSTKLEDSAMYFCASSEASGGETQYFGPGTRLLVL.

The V call is TRBV11-3, the J call TRBJ1-2; TRBD1 matches 10 bases. CDR1 and CDR2 (germline): SGHNT, YENEEA. This CDR3 has 17 residues. Losses at the gene ends were 4 bases for V and 3 bases for J; bases not matched to a gene: 11. CDR3 sequence (DNA): TGTGCCAGCAGCTCTTATGTCGGGACAGGGGTTTACTATGGCTACACCTTC. Its protein product is CASSSYVGTGVYYGYTF.

V gene TRBV18 combines with J gene TRBJ2-7, with D possibly matching TRBD2 (6 bases). Germline CDR1 KGHSH, CDR2 LQKENI. CDR3 length equals 15 residues. The V gene lost 0 bases and the J gene lost 4 bases, with 13 bases spanning the gap. The CDR3 nucleotides are TGTGCCAGCTCACCACCGGGACTGGATAGATACGAGCAGTACTTC. Its protein is CASSPPGLDRYEQYF.

The V call is TRBV5-6, the J call TRBJ2-1; D is undetermined. Trimming removed 1 base at V and 8 bases at J, with 10 bases between. The CDR3 has 13 amino acids. Germline-derived CDR1 and CDR2 are SGHDT and YYEEEE. CDR3 in amino acids: CASSLTVKDEQFF. The CDR3 DNA reads TGTGCCAGCAGCTTGACCGTAAAGGATGAGCAGTTCTTC.

V and J are TRBV5-4 and TRBJ1-2; 8 bases map to TRBD1. The germline V gene has CDR1 SGHNT and CDR2 YYREEE (reference sequence). J was trimmed by 3 bases and V by 8 bases; bases with no gene match: 9. The CDR3 is made up of 14 amino acids. CDR3 nucleotides: TGTGCCAGTAGGCCAGGGGGCGCAGACTATGGCTACACCTTC. Amino acids: CASRPGGADYGYTF.

The genes are TRBV6-4 and TRBJ2-5, with a tentative D call TRBD1 (6 bases). Germline V gene data show CDR1 as MRHNA and CDR2 as SNTAGT. Trimming removed 9 bases at V and 4 bases at J, with 21 bases between. The length of the CDR3 is 15 residues. The CDR3 DNA follows: TGTGCCAGGATCGTTCGGCAGGGGCTACGAGAGACCCAGTACTTC. Its protein product is CARIVRQGLRETQYF.

This chain uses TRBV7-2 with TRBJ2-5; D unresolved. The V end was cut by 0 bases, the J end by 3 bases, with 8 bases between. This CDR3 spans 14 amino acids. Germline V gene lookup returns CDR1 SGHTA and CDR2 FQGNSA. The CDR3 loop reads CASSLAYQKETQYF. Here the CDR3 DNA reads TGTGCCAGCAGCTTAGCGTACCAGAAAGAGACCCAGTACTTC.

This CDR3 is CASSRGPDTQYF. For the CDR3, the DNA is TGTGCCAGCAGCAGGGGTCCAGATACGCAGTATTTT. The V and J genes are TRBV2 and TRBJ2-3, with D maybe TRBD1 (6 bases). The CDR3 runs to 12 residues. In germline, CDR1 is SNHLY, CDR2 FYNNEI. The germline V and J ends were trimmed by 6 bases and 4 bases, with 8 bases remaining between them.

The chain has TRBV19 and TRBJ1-4, with 9 bases fitting TRBD1. V lost 4 bases to trimming and J lost 10 bases; unmatched junction nucleotides: 7. Germline lookup yields CDR1 LNHDA and CDR2 SQIVND (reference sequence). The CDR3 runs 14 residues. This CDR3 is CASSTPGQGVKLFF. CDR3 nucleotides: TGTGCCAGTAGTACCCCGGGACAGGGTGTAAAACTGTTTTTT.

This clone has just one count. The J gene is TRBJ2-5, the V gene TRBV5-1; D is undetermined. The germline CDR1 and CDR2 sequences are SGHRS and YFSETQ. The CDR3 spans 13 residues. The ends were cut back, 6 bases at V and 5 bases at J, with 14 bases in the middle. The CDR3 DNA is TGCGCCAGCATGTTCGGTCCGGTGGAGACCCAGTACTTC. It is translated as CASMFGPVETQYF.

The chain joins TRBV11-3 to TRBJ2-3; no definite D call. The CDR3 has 13 residues. Germline CDR1 is SGHNT and CDR2 is YENEEA. Trimming left V 0 bases short and J 6 bases short, with 7 bases between. The CDR3 region has the DNA TGTGCCAGCAGCTTAGATTATTCGGATACGCAGTATTTT. Its protein is CASSLDYSDTQYF.

This clone was found once. The CDR3 DNA sequence: TGTGCCAGCAGCTTGACCCCCTCCGAGCAGTACTTC. This sequence encodes CASSLTPSEQYF. V usage is TRBV7-6 and J usage is TRBJ2-7; D is unresolved. The CDR3 extends over 12 amino acids. With 3 bases removed from V and 6 bases from J, the gap between germline ends came to 9 bases. The germline gives CDR1 SGHVS, CDR2 FNYEAQ.

This chain links TRBV11-3 with TRBJ2-3, with TRBD2 matching over 14 bases. The CDR3 covers 17 residues. V lost 5 bases, J lost 4 bases, and 8 bases stayed unmatched. Germline V gives CDR1 SGHNT, CDR2 YENEEA. The CDR3 DNA is TGTGCCAGCAGCACCGGGACTAGCGGGAGAGGCGCAGATACGCAGTATTTT. Protein sequence: CASSTGTSGRGADTQYF.

The J gene is TRBJ2-5, the V gene TRBV6-6; D is possibly TRBD2 (6 bases). Trimming stripped 6 bases from V and 5 bases from J, with 19 bases between. CDR3 size: 15 residues. Germline CDR1 is MNHNY and CDR2 is SVGAGI (reference sequence). CDR3 sequence reads: CASREVAGPVETQYF. For the CDR3, the DNA is TGTGCCAGCAGGGAGGTGGCGGGGCCAGTGGAGACCCAGTACTTC.

This clone showed up just once. This rearrangement joins TRBV5-1 to TRBJ2-7; 8 nucleotides line up with TRBD2. V trimming: 2 bases; J trimming: 3 bases; junction bases outside the gene matches: 4. This CDR3 has 14 amino acids. From germline, CDR1 is SGHRS and CDR2 YFSETQ. The chain's CDR3 is CASSLVSGGYEQYF. The CDR3 region has the DNA TGCGCCAGCAGCTTAGTCAGCGGGGGCTACGAGCAGTACTTC.

The V gene is TRBV11-3, the J gene TRBJ1-1, with D perhaps TRBD1 (6 bases). This CDR3 spans 15 amino acids. Between the trimmed V and J ends, which lost 0 bases and 1 base, there was a span of 9 bases. CDR1 SGHNT and CDR2 YENEEA come from the germline V gene. The CDR3 loop is CASSLDGTRNTEAFF. DNA for the CDR3: TGTGCCAGCAGCTTAGATGGGACACGGAACACTGAAGCTTTCTTT.

The chain uses TRBV16 and TRBJ1-4; no clear D gene. Germline assignment: CDR1 KGHSY and CDR2 FQNENV. V was shortened by 2 bases and J by 4 bases, with 5 bases between the two germline ends. CDR3 length: 13 amino acids. As DNA, the CDR3 is TGTGCCAGCAGCCAACTTTATAATGAAAAACTGTTTTTT. Amino acids: CASSQLYNEKLFF. Drawing the rest from reference TRBV16 and TRBJ1-4, the complete variable domain is GEEVAQTPKHLVRGEGQKAKLYCAPIKGHSYVFWYQQVLKNEFKFLISFQNENVFDETGMPKERFSAKCLPNSPCSLEIQATKLEDSAVYFCASSQLYNEKLFFGSGTQLSVL.

Concerning this clone itself: Its ends do not fully match the called genes, so a read error is possible. The chain couples TRBV29-1 to TRBJ2-1, with 8 nucleotides matching TRBD2. Germline assignment: CDR1 SQVTM and CDR2 ANQGSEA. This CDR3 has 13 residues. The CDR3 sequence: CSFEGGRTDEQFF. In DNA form, the CDR3 reads TGCAGCTTTGAAGGCGGGAGGACGGATGAGCAGTTCTTC.

The chain carries TRBV5-1 and TRBJ2-2; D remains ambiguous. Trimming removed 0 bases from V and 5 bases from J, with 2 bases in between. The germline CDR1 and CDR2 sequences are SGHRS and YFSETQ. This CDR3 comprises 12 residues. CDR3 amino acids: CASSLETGELFF. DNA of the CDR3: TGCGCCAGCAGCTTGGAAACCGGGGAGCTGTTTTTT. Drawing the rest from reference TRBV5-1 and TRBJ2-2, the complete variable domain is KAGVTQTPRYLIKTRGQQVTLSCSPISGHRSVSWYQQTPGQGLQFLFEYFSETQRNKGNFPGRFSGRQFSNSRSEMNVSTLELGDSALYLCASSLETGELFFGEGSRLTVL.

The CDR3, as DNA: TGTGCCAGCAGTGGGCAGGCCCAAGAGACCCAGTACTTC. It translates to CASSGQAQETQYF. The V call is TRBV6-1, the J call TRBJ2-5; D unclear. V dropped 4 bases and J dropped 1 base, with 7 bases sitting between them. Germline V lookup: CDR1 MNHNS, CDR2 SASEGT. The CDR3 totals 13 residues.

The chain employs TRBV7-2 and TRBJ2-3; no definite D call. Germline CDR1 reads SGHTA; CDR2 reads FQGNSA. CDR3 length equals 14 residues. Trimming removed 4 bases from V and 3 bases from J, with 11 bases in between. The CDR3 sequence is CASSYLLATDTQYF. Written as DNA, the CDR3 is TGTGCCAGCAGCTACCTCTTAGCAACAGATACGCAGTATTTT.

This clone has more than one count but fewer than ten. The chain couples TRBV6-1 to TRBJ2-6, with D perhaps matching TRBD2 (6 bases). CDR3 length equals 16 residues. V was clipped by 1 base and J by 3 bases, with 10 bases between them. CDR1 is MNHNS, CDR2 SASEGT, per germline. This CDR3 reads CASSEVSGHGANVLTF. The CDR3 nucleotides read TGTGCCAGCAGTGAAGTGAGCGGGCATGGGGCCAACGTCCTGACTTTC.

The chain combines TRBV7-6 with TRBJ2-5, with D unresolved. V lost 0 bases to trimming and J lost 1 base, with 3 bases between them. CDR1 is SGHVS, CDR2 FNYEAQ, per germline. This CDR3 has 13 amino acids. The CDR3 region has the DNA TGTGCCAGCAGCTTAGCCACCCAAGAGACCCAGTACTTC. Protein: CASSLATQETQYF.

V usage is TRBV6-4 and J usage is TRBJ2-7; 10 bases line up with TRBD2. Germline trimming cut 5 bases from V and 0 bases from J; bases unmatched to any gene: 1. Germline V lookup: CDR1 MRHNA, CDR2 SNTAGT. CDR3 length: 14 residues. This CDR3 is CASSTSGDSYEQYF. CDR3 nucleotides: TGTGCCAGCAGTACTAGCGGGGACTCCTACGAGCAGTACTTC.

The chain combines TRBV4-2 with TRBJ2-7, with TRBD1 matching 7 bases. Looked up from germline, CDR1 is LGHNA and CDR2 is YNFKEQ. J gave up 0 bases and V 4 bases, and 6 bases lay outside the gene matches. The CDR3 contains 15 residues. The CDR3 region is CASSRNDRASYEQYF. DNA for the CDR3: TGTGCCAGCAGCCGAAACGACAGGGCCTCCTACGAGCAGTACTTC.

This rearrangement joins TRBV5-1 to TRBJ2-7; D perhaps matches TRBD1 (5 bases). This CDR3 is 15 amino acids long. Germline assignment: CDR1 SGHRS and CDR2 YFSETQ. The V gene lost 0 bases and the J gene lost 4 bases, with 14 bases spanning the gap. The CDR3 spells CASSLEAGSSYEQYF. Here the CDR3 DNA reads TGCGCCAGCAGCTTGGAGGCAGGGTCCAGTTACGAGCAGTACTTC.

Remarks on this clone: At one end, the junction sequence differs from germline, possibly due to a read error. The J gene is TRBJ1-5, the V gene TRBV5-4; no definite D call. The CDR3 runs to 13 residues. Per germline, CDR1 SGHNT and CDR2 YYREEE (reference sequence). CDR3 sequence (DNA): TGTGCCAGCAGCTTGGATGCGAATCCGCCCCAGCATTTT. This gives the protein CASSLDANPPQHF.

CDR3 in DNA: TGTGCCAGCAGCCGATTCTGGGGCAGGGCTCCCCAAGAGACCCAGTACTTC. Residues: CASSRFWGRAPQETQYF. The chain joins TRBV5-5 to TRBJ2-5; D is possibly TRBD1 (5 bases). CDR3 size: 17 residues. CDR1 and CDR2 from the germline V gene are SGHKS and YYEKEE (reference sequence). With 4 bases removed from V and 1 base from J, the gap between germline ends came to 20 bases.